These 25 T cell receptor beta chains share one sample of origin, sequenced in a study of cytomegalovirus exposure and HLA in healthy donors. The PCR ran on 60 Vbeta and 13 Jbeta primers. The table came from immunoSEQ multiplex PCR; TCRdb's copy has only in-frame clones and leaves some out. The table has over 150,000 clones, 80% to 90% seen once. Sequencing was carried out using PBMCs. These TCRs come from a woman under 30 in good health and CMV-seronegative.

This clone has only a few counts. The V and J genes are TRBV30 and TRBJ2-7; 8 positions agree with TRBD2. Unmatched junction bases numbered 6, after V lost 3 bases and J lost 2 bases. The germline V gene has CDR1 GTSNPN and CDR2 SVGIG (reference sequence). The CDR3 covers 14 residues. CDR3 bases: TGTGCCTGGAGGGCGGGGGGATTTCCCTACGAGCAGTACTTC. Its translation is CAWRAGGFPYEQYF. The entire variable domain, with the rest obtained from reference TRBV30 and TRBJ2-7, is as follows: SQTIHQWPATLVQPVGSPLSLECTVEGTSNPNLYWYRQAAGRGLQLLFYSVGIGQISSEVPQNLSASRPQDRQFILSSKKLLLSDSGFYLCAWRAGGFPYEQYFGPGTRLTVT.

The V and J genes are TRBV6-8 and TRBJ2-1; TRBD2 matches 7 bases. The CDR3 covers 16 residues. J lost 2 bases, V lost 5 bases, and 9 bases had no gene match. Germline lookup yields CDR1 MNHGY and CDR2 SAAAGT. The CDR3: CASSKDRREPYNEQFF. CDR3 DNA: TGTGCCAGCAGTAAGGATCGGCGGGAGCCCTACAATGAGCAGTTCTTC.

The chain employs TRBV7-9 and TRBJ1-4; a weak D match, TRBD1 (5 bases). The V and J ends lost 0 bases and 14 bases respectively, with 10 bases between them. Per the germline V gene, CDR1 is SEHNR and CDR2 is FQNEAQ (reference sequence). There are 12 residues in the CDR3. The DNA for the CDR3 is TGTGCCAGCAGCTTAGCGGGGGGGTACCTGTTTTTT. Translation gives CASSLAGGYLFF. The variable domain in full, completed from reference TRBV7-9 and TRBJ1-4, reads DTGVSQNPRHKITKRGQNVTFRCDPISEHNRLYWYRQTLGQGPEFLTYFQNEAQLEKSRLLSDRFSAERPKGSFSTLEIQRTEQGDSAMYLCASSLAGGYLFFGSGTQLSVL.

The chain links TRBV27 to TRBJ2-1, with 11 bases aligning to TRBD1. The CDR3 spans 15 residues. Germline CDR1 MNHEY, CDR2 SMNVEV (reference sequence). V gave up 4 bases and J gave up 6 bases; unmatched junction bases: 5. As DNA, the CDR3 is TGTGCCAGCAGTTCCCTGGGACAGGGGGTCAATGAGCAGTTCTTC. It specifies CASSSLGQGVNEQFF.

The chain has TRBV5-1 and TRBJ2-5; 11 nucleotides match TRBD1. Trimming cost V 4 bases and J 7 bases; bases outside gene matches: 3. Germline V CDR1 and CDR2: SGHRS, YFSETQ. The CDR3 contains 13 residues. CDR3 sequence (DNA): TGCGCCAGCAGCCCCGGGACAGGGGGGACCCAGTACTTC. Its protein is CASSPGTGGTQYF.

V usage is TRBV30 and J usage is TRBJ2-2; D uncertain. The germline V and J ends were trimmed by 4 bases and 0 bases, with 9 bases remaining between them. Germline-derived CDR1 and CDR2 are GTSNPN and SVGIG (reference sequence). The CDR3 extends over 14 amino acids. Written as DNA, the CDR3 is TGTGCCTGGAATCGGCAGGCGAACACCGGGGAGCTGTTTTTT. This sequence encodes CAWNRQANTGELFF.

V gene TRBV10-1 combines with J gene TRBJ1-2, with D perhaps matching TRBD1 (6 bases). From germline, CDR1 is WNHNN and CDR2 SYGVQD (reference sequence). There are 13 residues in the CDR3. Trimming shortened V by 3 bases and J by 3 bases, and 8 bases separated the two germline ends. CDR3: CASSDYRDYGYTF. The CDR3 DNA sequence: TGCGCCAGCAGTGATTACAGGGACTATGGCTACACCTTC.

The J gene is TRBJ1-2, the V gene TRBV5-4; 8 bases are a match to TRBD1. Germline values: CDR1 SGHNT, CDR2 YYREEE (reference sequence). The CDR3 is 12 residues long. J was trimmed by 8 bases and V by 4 bases; bases with no gene match: 4. The CDR3 nucleotides read TGTGCCAGCAGCCCCGGACAGGGAGGCTACACCTTC. As protein: CASSPGQGGYTF.

As concerns this clone: The junction does not match germline at one end; this may be a read error. The rearrangement joins TRBV6-1 to TRBJ2-7, with 10 positions matching TRBD2. Germline V gene lookup returns CDR1 MNHNS and CDR2 SASEGT. This CDR3 has 16 amino acids. The CDR3 DNA reads TGTGCCATCAGTGAGTCTTTAGCGGGAGGATCCTACGAGCAGTACTTC. This encodes CAISESLAGGSYEQYF.

The V call is TRBV6-5, the J call TRBJ1-2; 12 bases agree with TRBD1. From germline, CDR1 is MNHEY and CDR2 SVGAGI. This CDR3 is built from 15 residues. The V and J ends lost 5 bases and 8 bases, in that order; junction bases with no gene match: 9. Written as DNA, the CDR3 is TGTGCCAGCAGTGTAGGGACAGGGGGCGCGGGAGGCTACACCTTC. It yields the protein CASSVGTGGAGGYTF.

The chain links TRBV7-2 to TRBJ1-5; D is undetermined. V gave up 4 bases and J gave up 0 bases, with 16 bases separating them. Germline loops: CDR1 SGHTA, CDR2 FQGNSA. CDR3 length equals 17 residues. The DNA of the CDR3 is TGTGCCAGCAGCTCTAGAGGAACGCCCTATAGCAATCAGCCCCAGCATTTT. It is translated as CASSSRGTPYSNQPQHF.

The rearrangement uses TRBV6-6 and TRBJ2-2; D call uncertain. Germline loops: CDR1 MNHNY, CDR2 SVGAGI (reference sequence). Trimming shortened V by 7 bases and J by 4 bases, and 4 bases separated the two germline ends. CDR3 size: 11 residues. The CDR3 loop reads CASTFTGELFF. CDR3 in DNA: TGTGCCAGCACCTTCACCGGGGAGCTGTTTTTT.

The V gene is TRBV7-3, the J gene TRBJ1-1, with 11 bases matching TRBD1. Trimming removed 2 bases from V and 4 bases from J; junction bases left unmatched: 3. The CDR3 has 15 amino acids. Germline values: CDR1 SGHTA, CDR2 FQGTGA. CDR3 nucleotides: TGTGCCAGCAGCTTAGGGGGGACAGGGGGCACTGAAGCTTTCTTT. This translates into CASSLGGTGGTEAFF. Drawing the rest from reference TRBV7-3 and TRBJ1-1, the complete variable domain is GAGVSQTPSNKVTEKGKYVELRCDPISGHTALYWYRQSLGQGPEFLIYFQGTGAADDSGLPNDRFFAVRPEGSVSTLKIQRTERGDSAVYLCASSLGGTGGTEAFFGQGTRLTVV.

The chain couples TRBV5-4 to TRBJ2-3; TRBD2 matches at 10 bases. Trimming removed 0 bases from V and 2 bases from J; junction bases left unmatched: 6. CDR3 length equals 17 residues. Germline CDR1 and CDR2: SGHNT and YYREEE (reference sequence). The CDR3 here is CASSLAKLAGVTDTQYF. Here the CDR3 DNA reads TGTGCCAGCAGCTTGGCCAAGCTAGCGGGGGTCACAGATACGCAGTATTTT.

This chain connects TRBV30 to TRBJ2-2, with 10 nucleotides matching TRBD2. The CDR3 consists of 15 residues. Germline CDR1 is GTSNPN and CDR2 is SVGIG (reference sequence). V gave up 4 bases and J gave up 0 bases; unmatched junction bases: 2. CDR3 bases: TGTGCCTGGAAGGGGACTAGCGCGAACACCGGGGAGCTGTTTTTT. The encoded protein is CAWKGTSANTGELFF.

This chain links TRBV6-1 with TRBJ1-1, with a weak D call TRBD1 (6 bases). Germline V gene sequence: CDR1 MNHNS, CDR2 SASEGT. Trimming stripped 6 bases from V and 4 bases from J, with 12 bases between. CDR3 size: 13 residues. The CDR3 loop is CASRQIQGTEAFF. The CDR3 bases are TGTGCCAGCAGACAGATACAGGGCACTGAAGCTTTCTTT.

The CDR3, as DNA: TGTGCCAGCACATCAGGGGTGAACACCGGGGAGCTGTTTTTT. It yields the protein CASTSGVNTGELFF. This chain links TRBV27 with TRBJ2-2, with D maybe TRBD1 (6 bases). V was trimmed by 7 bases and J by 1 base, leaving 10 bases between them. In germline, CDR1 is MNHEY, CDR2 SMNVEV (reference sequence). The CDR3 extends over 14 amino acids.

The V gene is TRBV7-9, the J gene TRBJ1-3; no clear D gene. Trimming took 2 bases from V and 0 from J, leaving 8 bases between them. This CDR3 is built from 15 residues. Germline V gene data show CDR1 as SEHNR and CDR2 as FQNEAQ (reference sequence). The DNA of the CDR3 is TGTGCCAGCAGCTTACAGACAACCTCTGGAAACACCATATATTTT. Residues: CASSLQTTSGNTIYF. Full variable domain (missing parts from reference TRBV7-9 and TRBJ1-3): DTGVSQNPRHKITKRGQNVTFRCDPISEHNRLYWYRQTLGQGPEFLTYFQNEAQLEKSRLLSDRFSAERPKGSFSTLEIQRTEQGDSAMYLCASSLQTTSGNTIYFGEGSWLTVV.

This rearrangement joins TRBV5-8 to TRBJ2-5; 8 bases agree with TRBD1. CDR1 SGHTS and CDR2 YDEGEE come from the germline V gene. The CDR3 spans 14 residues. V was pared by 3 bases and J by 3 bases, with 4 bases of the junction left unmatched. The CDR3 DNA is TGTGCCAGCAGCTCTTACAGGGGGAAAGAGACCCAGTACTTC. Translating gives CASSSYRGKETQYF.

The chain has TRBV7-6 and TRBJ2-1; 9 bases fit TRBD2. Germline V lookup: CDR1 SGHVS, CDR2 FNYEAQ. Trimming removed 1 base from V and 3 bases from J; junction bases left unmatched: 7. CDR3 size: 17 residues. CDR3 nucleotide sequence: TGTGCCAGCAGCTTAGGTATAGCTAGCGGGATCTACAATGAGCAGTTCTTC. This translates into CASSLGIASGIYNEQFF.

This clone came up a few times. The rearrangement uses TRBV6-5 and TRBJ1-2, with 8 bases that match TRBD1. The CDR3 contains 14 residues. CDR1 and CDR2 (germline): MNHEY, SVGAGI. V gave up 5 bases and J gave up 1 base; unmatched junction bases: 3. The CDR3 here is CASSVQGVNYGYTF. The CDR3 bases are TGTGCCAGCAGTGTACAGGGGGTTAACTATGGCTACACCTTC.

The DNA for the CDR3 is TGTGCCAGCAGCGTAGAACCCCTCGCAGGGGATACGCAGTATTTT. Amino acids: CASSVEPLAGDTQYF. The chain combines TRBV9 with TRBJ2-3; tentative D call: TRBD1 (5 bases). CDR1 is SGDLS, CDR2 YYNGEE, per germline. This CDR3 is 15 amino acids long. With 0 bases removed from V and 6 bases from J, the gap between germline ends came to 14 bases.

The chain employs TRBV6-1 and TRBJ2-5; 8 bases align to TRBD1. The DNA end favors TRBJ2-7, so the J call may be wrong. This CDR3 is 14 amino acids long. Germline CDR1 reads MNHNS; CDR2 reads SASEGT. The CDR3 nucleotides are TGTGCCAGCAGGACCCGCGGACAGGGCTACGAGCAGTACTTC. This sequence encodes CASRTRGQGYEQYF.

V is TRBV6-6 and J is TRBJ2-5, with a tentative D call TRBD2 (5 bases). Germline CDR1 is MNHNY and CDR2 is SVGAGI (reference sequence). The V gene lost 7 bases and the J gene lost 5 bases, with 11 bases spanning the gap. CDR3 length: 12 amino acids. CDR3 DNA: TGTGCCAGCACCCTCCCGGGGGAGACCCAGTACTTC. It codes for CASTLPGETQYF.

This chain connects TRBV6-6 to TRBJ1-1, with a possible D match to TRBD1 (5 bases). V gave up 2 bases and J gave up 5 bases, with 12 bases separating them. Germline V lookup: CDR1 MNHNY, CDR2 SVGAGI (reference sequence). This CDR3 is 14 amino acids long. This chain's CDR3 is CASSYEGRRTEAFF. The CDR3 DNA sequence: TGTGCCAGCAGTTACGAGGGGAGGAGGACTGAAGCTTTCTTT.